The 3 T cell receptor beta chains reported below all come from one sample, sequenced in a study of cytomegalovirus exposure and HLA in healthy donors. Clones were sequenced by immunoSEQ multiplex PCR, and TCRdb holds only the in-frame ones, with some missing. This sample yields fewer than 350,000 clones, of which roughly 90% are seen a single time; 0.92% belongs to the top ten. The sequencing sample was made of PBMCs. All receptors derive from a woman aged 18-29 years in good health and CMV-seronegative.

The CDR3 loop is CASSLRGLAGVGTGELFF. For the CDR3, the DNA is TGTGCCAGCAGCTTAAGAGGACTAGCGGGAGTCGGGACCGGGGAGCTGTTTTTT. The chain joins TRBV7-3 to TRBJ2-2, with 13 nucleotides matching TRBD2. The CDR3 contains 18 residues. J gave up 5 bases and V 1 base, and 7 bases lay outside the gene matches. Germline lookup yields CDR1 SGHTA and CDR2 FQGTGA.

The V and J genes are TRBV6-6 and TRBJ2-2, with 10 nucleotides matching TRBD1. CDR3 length: 15 amino acids. The germline V gene has CDR1 MNHNY and CDR2 SVGAGI (reference sequence). The V segment lost 5 bases and the J segment 3 bases; nucleotides outside the gene matches: 3. The DNA for the CDR3 is TGTGCCAGCAGTAGACAGGGGGCGGACACCGGGGAGCTGTTTTTT. Its translation: CASSRQGADTGELFF.

The chain combines TRBV18 with TRBJ1-1; D perhaps matches TRBD1 (5 bases). In germline, CDR1 is KGHSH, CDR2 LQKENI. The CDR3 consists of 14 residues. V lost 5 bases, J lost 0 bases, and 10 bases lay in between. The CDR3 nucleotides are TGTGCCAGCTCAACGACAGAGATGAACACTGAAGCTTTCTTT. Translating it yields CASSTTEMNTEAFF.